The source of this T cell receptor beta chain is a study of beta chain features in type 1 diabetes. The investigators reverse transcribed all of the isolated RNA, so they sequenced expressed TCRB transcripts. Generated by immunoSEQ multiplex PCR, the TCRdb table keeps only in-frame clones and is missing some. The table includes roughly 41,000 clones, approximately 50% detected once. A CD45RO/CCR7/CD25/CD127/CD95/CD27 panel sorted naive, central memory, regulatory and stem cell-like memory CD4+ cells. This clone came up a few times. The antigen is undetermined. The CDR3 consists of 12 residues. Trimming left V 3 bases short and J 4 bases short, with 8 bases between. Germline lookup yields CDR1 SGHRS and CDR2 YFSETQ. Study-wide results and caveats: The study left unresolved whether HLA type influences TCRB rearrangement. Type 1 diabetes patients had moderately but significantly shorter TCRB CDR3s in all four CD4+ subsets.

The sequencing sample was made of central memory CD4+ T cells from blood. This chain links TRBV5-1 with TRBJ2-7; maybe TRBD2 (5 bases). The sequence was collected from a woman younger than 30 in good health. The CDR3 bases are TGCGCCAGCAGCTCTACTAGTTACGAGCAGTACTTC. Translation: CASSSTSYEQYF.